This T cell receptor (beta chain) was obtained from a study of Graves' ophthalmopathy and Graves' hyperthyroidism. Transcripts of RNA were the source for amplifying TCR beta CDR3 regions. Investigators did first-round RT-PCR with HTBI primers, then second-round multiplex PCR. In TCRdb, the multiplex PCR reads were re-called with MiXCR into one record per CDR3 protein. This sample has a few hundred thousand distinct CDR3 sequences; less than 40% occur once, and the top ten carry roughly 4%. The ends were cut back, 7 bases at V and 1 base at J, with 13 bases in the middle. Per the germline V gene, CDR1 is MDHEN and CDR2 is SYDVKM. This CDR3 comprises 15 residues. The hyperthyroidism patients, aged 18 to 65, had been newly diagnosed, with under 2 months' duration. Enrollment excluded any patients with other autoimmune diseases, uncontrolled infections, pregnancy or lactation.

The sequencing input was peripheral blood or thyroid tissue (not recorded which). The J gene is TRBJ2-2, the V gene TRBV28, with no clear D. The TCR sequence derives from an adult man with Graves' hyperthyroidism. The CDR3 sequence is CASNTTPLNTGELFF. The CDR3 nucleotides are TGTGCCAGCAATACAACTCCTCTGAACACCGGGGAGCTGTTTTTT.